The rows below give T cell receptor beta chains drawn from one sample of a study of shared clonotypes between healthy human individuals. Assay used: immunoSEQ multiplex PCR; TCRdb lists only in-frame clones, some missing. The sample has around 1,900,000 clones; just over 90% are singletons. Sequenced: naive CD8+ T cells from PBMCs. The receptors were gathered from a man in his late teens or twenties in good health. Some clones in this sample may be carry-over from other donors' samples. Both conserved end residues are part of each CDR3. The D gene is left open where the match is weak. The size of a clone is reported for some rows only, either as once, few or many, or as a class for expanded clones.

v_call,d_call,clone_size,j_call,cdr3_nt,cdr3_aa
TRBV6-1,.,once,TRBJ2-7,TGTGCCAGCAGTGAAGATCGCAGGGTCTCCTACGAGCAGTACTTC,CASSEDRRVSYEQYF
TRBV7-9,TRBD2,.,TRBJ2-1,TGTGCCAGCAGCTTCGAGCGGGAGGGCTACAATGAGCAGTTCTTC,CASSFEREGYNEQFF
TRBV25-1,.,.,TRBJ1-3,TGTGCCAGCACACAGGGTAACACCATATATTTT,CASTQGNTIYF
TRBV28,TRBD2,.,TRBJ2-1,TGTGCCAGCAGTTTATCAGTGGTGCGAGCGGGGGCCTCCTACAATGAGCAGTTCTTC,CASSLSVVRAGASYNEQFF
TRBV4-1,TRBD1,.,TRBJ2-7,TGCGCCAGCAGCCAAGCTGGACAGGACTGGGGGTGGGAGCAGTACTTC,CASSQAGQDWGWEQYF
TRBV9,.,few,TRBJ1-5,TGTGCCAGCAGCGTAGGGACGGTCAATCAGCCCCAGCATTTT,CASSVGTVNQPQHF
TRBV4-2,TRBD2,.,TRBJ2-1,TGTGCCAGCGGACTAGTCTCCTACAATGAGCAGTTCTTC,CASGLVSYNEQFF
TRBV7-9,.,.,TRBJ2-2,TGTGCCAGCAGCTTAGAGTGGCTCACCGGGGAGCTGTTTTTT,CASSLEWLTGELFF
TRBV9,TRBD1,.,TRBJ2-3,TGTGCCAGCAGCGTAGTGAGTACAGGGGCCTTAGATACGCAGTATTTT,CASSVVSTGALDTQYF
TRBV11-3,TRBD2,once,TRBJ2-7,TGTGCCAGCAGCCTCGACGGGACTAGCGGGAGGGCTGTCGAGTTC,CASSLDGTSGRAVEF
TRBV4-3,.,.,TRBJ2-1,TGCGCCAGCAGCCCATCCGGGACCCACCTGGGGGGCAATGAGCAGTTCTTC,CASSPSGTHLGGNEQFF
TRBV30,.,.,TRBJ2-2,TGTGCCTGGAGTGTCCGAGTCGGGGAGCTGTTTTTT,CAWSVRVGELFF
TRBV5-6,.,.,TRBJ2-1,TGTGCCAGCAGCTTCCGCGATTTGCAGTTCTTC,CASSFRDLQFF
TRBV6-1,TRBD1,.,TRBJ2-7,TGTGCCGCAGCCCTTTTAGGGACAGGGTCCTACGAGCAGTACTTC,CAAALLGTGSYEQYF
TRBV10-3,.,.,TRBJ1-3,TGTGCCATCACGGGGGTTTCGGCTGGAAACACCATATATTTT,CAITGVSAGNTIYF
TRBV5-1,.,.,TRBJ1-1,TGCGCCAGCAGCTATAAGGACTATACTGGCGACACTGAAGCTTTCTTT,CASSYKDYTGDTEAFF
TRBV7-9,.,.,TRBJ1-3,TGTGCCAGCGAGGCCTGGAACACCATATATTTT,CASEAWNTIYF
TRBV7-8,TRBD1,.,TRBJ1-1,TGTGCCAGCAGCCTCGGACAGGGGACGAACACTGAAGCTTTCTTT,CASSLGQGTNTEAFF
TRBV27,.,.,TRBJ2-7,TGTGCCAGCAAAGGAGGGATAACAGTCGACGAGCAGTACTTC,CASKGGITVDEQYF
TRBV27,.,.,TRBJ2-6,TGTGCCAGCAGCCACCAATTTCACCTCCGGGACAGGGCCAACGTCCTGACTTTC,CASSHQFHLRDRANVLTF
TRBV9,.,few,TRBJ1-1,TGTGCCAGCAGCGTAGGCAGGGTCACTGAAGCTTTCTTT,CASSVGRVTEAFF
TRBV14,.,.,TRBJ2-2,TGTGCCAGCAGCCAACGAGACTGGGGGAACACCGGGGAGCTGTTTTTT,CASSQRDWGNTGELFF
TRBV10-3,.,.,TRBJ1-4,TGTGCCATCAGTGGACGGGGGATCGATGAAAAACTGTTTTTT,CAISGRGIDEKLFF
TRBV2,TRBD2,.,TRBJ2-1,TGTGCCAGCAGTGAACCCTCGGGACTATACAATGAGCAGTTCTTC,CASSEPSGLYNEQFF
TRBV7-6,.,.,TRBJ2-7,TGTGCCAGCAGCCCGGTTGGGTCCACCTACGAGCAGTACTTC,CASSPVGSTYEQYF
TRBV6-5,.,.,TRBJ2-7,TGTGCCAGCAGTAGGGGGGTGCGGGACTACGAGCAGTACTTC,CASSRGVRDYEQYF
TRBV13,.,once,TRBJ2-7,TGTGCCAGCAGCTTAAGGGACGGCTCCTACGAGCAGTACTTC,CASSLRDGSYEQYF
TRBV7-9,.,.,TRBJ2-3,TGTGCCAGCAGCTTAGTCCCTCATCCCGATACGCAGTATTTT,CASSLVPHPDTQYF
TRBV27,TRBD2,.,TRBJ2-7,TGTGCCAGCAGTTTAAGGTCTAGCGGGACCTACGAGCAGTACTTC,CASSLRSSGTYEQYF
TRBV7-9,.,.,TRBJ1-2,TGTGCCAGCGGGTTTGTTGGGGATGGCTACACCTTC,CASGFVGDGYTF
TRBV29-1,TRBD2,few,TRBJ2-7,TGCAGCGTTGAAGAAAAGGGACTAGCGGGAGGCGAGCAGTACTTC,CSVEEKGLAGGEQYF
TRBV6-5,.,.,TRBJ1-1,TGTGCCAGCAGTTACGGGGTAATGAACACTGAAGCTTTCTTT,CASSYGVMNTEAFF
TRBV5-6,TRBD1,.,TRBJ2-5,TGTGCCAGCAGCTTGGCAGGGGGTCGAGAGACCCAGTACTTC,CASSLAGGRETQYF
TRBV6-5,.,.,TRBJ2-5,TGTGCCAGCAGCGCGGGTCTGTACCAAGAGACCCAGTACTTC,CASSAGLYQETQYF
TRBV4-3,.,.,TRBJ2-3,TGCGCCAGCAGCCCTGGGGGGCTAGAAAGGTCTTGGGATACGCAGTATTTT,CASSPGGLERSWDTQYF
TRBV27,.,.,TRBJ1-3,TGTGCCAGCAGTCCCACCCCGTGGGAAGGAAACACCATATATTTT,CASSPTPWEGNTIYF
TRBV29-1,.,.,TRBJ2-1,TGCAGCGTTGAATTCCATTACAATGAGCAGTTCTTC,CSVEFHYNEQFF
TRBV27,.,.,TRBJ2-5,TGTGCCAGCAGTTTAGAGAGAGGGGACCAAGAGACCCAGTACTTC,CASSLERGDQETQYF
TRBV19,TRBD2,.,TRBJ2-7,TGTGCCAGTAGTATAGCCCCGGGAGGGGAGTACGAGCAGTACTTC,CASSIAPGGEYEQYF
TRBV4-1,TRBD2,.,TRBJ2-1,TGCGCCAGCAGCCAAGGGGGACTAGCGGGAGGGACCTCCTACAATGAGCAGTTCTTC,CASSQGGLAGGTSYNEQFF
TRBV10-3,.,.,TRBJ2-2,TGTGCCATCACCCAACCCCAAGGGAATAAATATCCCGGGGAGCTGTTTTTT,CAITQPQGNKYPGELFF
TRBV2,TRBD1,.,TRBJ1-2,TGTGCCAGCAGTGAGAGACAGGGGCCTCACTATGGCTACACCTTC,CASSERQGPHYGYTF
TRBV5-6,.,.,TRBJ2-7,TGTGCCAGCAGCATGAGGGCCACCGCCTACGAGCAGTACTTC,CASSMRATAYEQYF
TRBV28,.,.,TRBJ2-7,TGTGCCAGCACCCCGGGGGTCGGGAACGAGCAGTACTTC,CASTPGVGNEQYF
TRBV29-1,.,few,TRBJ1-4,TGCAGCGTGACGTCCCGGAGTGGAAAACTGTTTTTT,CSVTSRSGKLFF
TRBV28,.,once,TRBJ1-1,TGTGCCAGCAGGAGGGTTGGGACCCAGAGAAACACTGAAGCTTTCTTT,CASRRVGTQRNTEAFF
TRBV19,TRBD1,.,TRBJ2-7,TGTGCCAGTAGTATGGAGCGCGGGACAGGTCCCCTGCAGCAGTACTTC,CASSMERGTGPLQQYF
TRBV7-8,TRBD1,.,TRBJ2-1,TGTGCCAGCAGCTTCTTTATCGGCCCGGGGACAGGGAGAATCAATGAGCAGTTCTTC,CASSFFIGPGTGRINEQFF
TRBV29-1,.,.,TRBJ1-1,TGCAGCGTTGCGGGCGGCACGTCTGAAGCTTTCTTT,CSVAGGTSEAFF
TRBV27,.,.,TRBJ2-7,TGTGCCAGCAGTTTATCCGGCGGGGCCGGATACTACGAGCAGTACTTC,CASSLSGGAGYYEQYF
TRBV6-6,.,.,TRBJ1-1,TGTGCCAGCAGTTACGTGAACACTGAAGCTTTCTTT,CASSYVNTEAFF
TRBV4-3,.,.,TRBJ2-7,TGCGCCAGCAGCCAAGAGTGGGGGAGTAACGACGAGCAGTACTTC,CASSQEWGSNDEQYF
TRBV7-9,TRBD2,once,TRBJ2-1,TGTGCCAGCAGCAGTACCGACAGACTAGCGGGCATCTACAATGAGCAGTTCTTC,CASSSTDRLAGIYNEQFF
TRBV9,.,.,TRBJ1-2,TGTGCCAGCAGCGTAGGGGTGAACATTCTCTATGGCTACACCTTC,CASSVGVNILYGYTF